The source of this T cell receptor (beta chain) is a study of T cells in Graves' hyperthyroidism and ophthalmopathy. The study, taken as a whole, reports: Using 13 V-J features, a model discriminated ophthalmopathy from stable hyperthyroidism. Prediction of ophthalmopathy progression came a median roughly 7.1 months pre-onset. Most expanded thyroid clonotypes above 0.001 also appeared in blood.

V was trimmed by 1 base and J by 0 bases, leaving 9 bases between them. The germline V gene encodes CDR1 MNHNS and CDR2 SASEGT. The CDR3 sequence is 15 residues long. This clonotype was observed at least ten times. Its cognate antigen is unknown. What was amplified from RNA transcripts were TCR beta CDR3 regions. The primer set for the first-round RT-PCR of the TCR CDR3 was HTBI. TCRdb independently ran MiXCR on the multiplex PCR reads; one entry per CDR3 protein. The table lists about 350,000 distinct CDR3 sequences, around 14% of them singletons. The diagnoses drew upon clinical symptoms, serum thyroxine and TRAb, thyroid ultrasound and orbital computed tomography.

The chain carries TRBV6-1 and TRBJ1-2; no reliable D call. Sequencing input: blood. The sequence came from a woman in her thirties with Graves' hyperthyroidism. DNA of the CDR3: TGTGCCAGCAGTGAAGGAAGGATCACTAACTATGGCTACACCTTC. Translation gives CASSEGRITNYGYTF.